These 21 T cell receptor beta chains originate from one sample sequenced in a study of blood T cell repertoires in COVID-19. The table came from immunoSEQ multiplex PCR; TCRdb's copy has only in-frame clones and leaves some out. The repertoire has tens of thousands of clones, about 80% of them found once; the top ten carry roughly 14%. Specimen: peripheral blood. All receptors derive from a man over 45 with active or convalescent COVID-19.

CDR3 sequence: CASRGGEKLFF. In nucleotides, the CDR3 is TGTGCCAGCAGAGGGGGTGAAAAACTGTTTTTT. This rearrangement joins TRBV27 to TRBJ1-4; TRBD1 might be the D (6 bases). The CDR3 loop spans 11 amino acids. Germline V lookup: CDR1 MNHEY, CDR2 SMNVEV (reference sequence). Trimming cost V 6 bases and J 7 bases, with 6 bases left between them.

The genes are TRBV12-3 or TRBV12-4 and TRBJ1-2; the D gene is possibly TRBD1 (5 bases). Trimming left V 4 bases short and J 4 bases short, with 10 bases between. The CDR3 totals 13 residues. CDR3 region: CASSSTGIYGYTF. CDR3 nucleotides: TGTGCCAGCAGTTCCACAGGAATCTATGGCTACACCTTC.

The DNA for the CDR3 is TGCGCCAGCACCCTGAAGGGACAGGGGGCATCTAATTCACCCCTCCACTTT. As protein: CASTLKGQGASNSPLHF. The chain carries TRBV23-1 and TRBJ1-6, with 12 bases matching TRBD1. TRBV23-1 has ORF status, its function being uncertain. Germline trimming cut 7 bases from V and 6 bases from J; bases unmatched to any gene: 10. The CDR3 has 17 amino acids.

The V and J genes are TRBV12-5 and TRBJ2-5, with 11 bases fitting TRBD2. CDR3 length: 15 amino acids. V shed 5 bases and J 1 base; nucleotides not matched to a gene: 3. CDR1 is LGHNT, CDR2 FRNRAP, per germline. The CDR3 loop is CASGHGTSGQETQYF. The CDR3 DNA reads TGTGCTAGTGGTCACGGGACTAGCGGCCAAGAGACCCAGTACTTC.

The CDR3 sequence: CSAMGGPGAFF. Here the CDR3 DNA reads TGCAGTGCTATGGGCGGGCCCGGGGCTTTCTTT. The V gene is TRBV20-1, the J gene TRBJ1-1; D call uncertain. Deletions cut 4 bases from V and 11 bases from J, with 14 bases between. Looked up from germline, CDR1 is DFQATT and CDR2 is SNEGSKA (reference sequence). The CDR3 length is 11 residues.

This chain links TRBV6-1 with TRBJ1-2; D is perhaps TRBD1 (6 bases). V was shortened by 1 base and J by 8 bases, with 17 bases between the two germline ends. The CDR3 spans 15 residues. The V gene's germline CDR1 is MNHNS and CDR2 SASEGT. In nucleotides, the CDR3 is TGTGCCAGCAGTGAAGATCAGGGGCGCTTCGGAGGCTACACCTTC. This gives the protein CASSEDQGRFGGYTF.

The V gene is TRBV4-1, the J gene TRBJ1-2; TRBD1 might be the D (5 bases). This CDR3 spans 15 amino acids. Germline values: CDR1 MGHRA, CDR2 YSYEKL. The germline V and J ends were trimmed by 0 bases and 2 bases, with 10 bases remaining between them. DNA for the CDR3: TGCGCCAGCAGCCAAGAAGAGACAGTGAACTATGGCTACACCTTC. Its protein product is CASSQEETVNYGYTF.

J is TRBJ2-1 and V is TRBV18, with 8 bases identical to TRBD2. Germline V CDR1 and CDR2: KGHSH, LQKENI. V dropped 5 bases and J dropped 0; count of bases not matched to a gene: 6. The CDR3 is 16 residues long. The CDR3: CASSSKRGNSYNEQFF. In nucleotides, the CDR3 is TGTGCCAGCTCATCAAAGCGGGGGAACTCCTACAATGAGCAGTTCTTC.

This chain joins TRBV19 and TRBJ1-2; the D gene is possibly TRBD1 (6 bases). The CDR3 spans 15 residues. Germline V CDR1 and CDR2: LNHDA, SQIVND (reference sequence). V lost 7 bases and J lost 1, with 16 bases in between. The CDR3 here is CASMGEYRDNYGYTF. In DNA form, the CDR3 reads TGTGCCAGTATGGGGGAGTACAGGGATAACTATGGCTACACCTTC. Based on the CDR3 plus reference TRBV19 and TRBJ1-2, the full variable domain is DGGITQSPKYLFRKEGQNVTLSCEQNLNHDAMYWYRQDPGQGLRLIYYSQIVNDFQKGDIAEGYSVSREKKESFPLTVTSAQKNPTAFYLCASMGEYRDNYGYTFGSGTRLTVV.

V gene TRBV9 combines with J gene TRBJ1-1, with 8 positions matching TRBD1. The J segment lost 3 bases and the V segment lost 4 bases, leaving 11 bases of the junction unmatched. This CDR3 has 16 residues. Germline V gene sequence: CDR1 SGDLS, CDR2 YYNGEE. This CDR3 reads CASSPTGGGLDTEAFF. The CDR3 region has the DNA TGTGCCAGCAGCCCTACAGGGGGAGGACTGGACACTGAAGCTTTCTTT.

The CDR3 sequence: CASSYGTGLYDTQYF. The CDR3 DNA is TGTGCCAGCAGTTACGGGACTGGCCTTTACGATACGCAGTATTTT. The rearrangement links TRBV6-2 or TRBV6-3 to TRBJ2-3, with D possibly being TRBD2 (6 bases). The germline V gene encodes CDR1 MNHEY and CDR2 SVGEGT. Trimming removed 2 bases at V and 6 bases at J, with 15 bases between. This CDR3 is 15 amino acids long.

The genes are TRBV29-1 and TRBJ2-7; D ambiguous. Trimming took 6 bases from V and 3 from J, leaving 9 bases between them. Germline CDR1 SQVTM, CDR2 ANQGSEA. The CDR3 consists of 11 residues. This CDR3 reads CSVPGVYEQYF. In DNA, the CDR3 is TGCAGCGTGCCCGGAGTCTACGAGCAGTACTTC.

This rearrangement joins TRBV6-5 to TRBJ1-1; weak D call: TRBD1 (6 bases). The ends were cut back, 6 bases at V and 4 bases at J, with 12 bases in the middle. The length of the CDR3 is 13 residues. Germline V gene lookup returns CDR1 MNHEY and CDR2 SVGAGI. CDR3 nucleotide sequence: TGTGCCAGCAGGGTGGACAGCTTCACTGAAGCTTTCTTT. Translation: CASRVDSFTEAFF.

CDR3 nucleotides: TGTGCCAGCAGCTTTGGGACAGGGGTTGGAAGCTCCTACAATGAGCAGTTCTTC. Translation: CASSFGTGVGSSYNEQFF. V gene TRBV7-9 combines with J gene TRBJ2-1, with 10 bases fitting TRBD1. The CDR3 sequence is 18 residues long. The germline V gene encodes CDR1 SEHNR and CDR2 FQNEAQ (reference sequence). V lost 3 bases to trimming and J lost 0 bases; unmatched junction nucleotides: 8.

The chain uses TRBV29-1 and TRBJ2-6; no clear D gene. This CDR3 contains 16 residues. The germline gives CDR1 SQVTM, CDR2 ANQGSEA. The V and J ends lost 2 bases and 2 bases respectively, with 13 bases between them. CDR3 nucleotide sequence: TGCAGCGTTGAATTCGATCCGGGTCCTGGGGCCAACGTCCTGACTTTC. This sequence encodes CSVEFDPGPGANVLTF.

The rearrangement links TRBV12-3 or TRBV12-4 to TRBJ2-7; D is uncertain. This CDR3 spans 11 amino acids. Trimming took 2 bases from V and 5 from J, leaving 4 bases between them. As DNA, the CDR3 is TGTGCCAGCAGTTTATCGGACGAGCAGTACTTC. The encoded protein is CASSLSDEQYF.

The chain carries TRBV6-6 and TRBJ1-2, with D perhaps TRBD1 (5 bases). The CDR3 has 13 residues. V shed 6 bases and J shed 5 bases, with 13 bases lying between them. Germline V gene lookup returns CDR1 MNHNY and CDR2 SVGAGI (reference sequence). CDR3 bases: TGTGCCAGCAGCCAGGACATGAGTTATGGCTACACCTTC. It translates to CASSQDMSYGYTF.

The chain carries TRBV11-2 and TRBJ2-3, with 13 positions matching TRBD2. The junction had 8 bases not matched to a gene; V was cut back by 5 bases and J by 6 bases. This CDR3 comprises 16 residues. Germline loops: CDR1 SGHAT, CDR2 FQNNGV. CDR3 DNA sequence: TGTGCCAGCAGCCCGCGACTAGCGGGGGGCCTGGATACGCAGTATTTT. This gives the protein CASSPRLAGGLDTQYF.

This chain connects TRBV10-3 to TRBJ1-1, with D perhaps TRBD1 (6 bases). The germline CDR1 and CDR2 sequences are ENHRY and SYGVKD. V lost 6 bases and J lost 3, with 14 bases in between. The CDR3 runs to 14 residues. The CDR3 region is CAIRQAGADTEAFF. CDR3 in DNA: TGTGCCATCAGGCAAGCGGGGGCGGACACTGAAGCTTTCTTT.

The V and J genes are TRBV3-1 (or the pseudogene TRBV3-2) and TRBJ2-1; D gene ambiguous. The ends were cut back, 3 bases at V and 5 bases at J, with 11 bases in the middle. This CDR3 spans 14 amino acids. The germline CDR1 and CDR2 sequences are LGHDT and YNNKEL (reference sequence). The CDR3 protein is CASSHNSVNNEQFF. The CDR3 DNA follows: TGTGCCAGCAGCCATAACTCGGTTAACAATGAGCAGTTCTTC.

The V gene is TRBV19, the J gene TRBJ2-7; TRBD1 agrees at 9 bases. Germline V CDR1 and CDR2: LNHDA, SQIVND (reference sequence). V lost 5 bases, J lost 7 bases, and 6 bases stayed unmatched. The CDR3 has 13 residues. CDR3 protein: CASSGDRVWEQYF. CDR3 nucleotides: TGTGCCAGTAGTGGGGACAGGGTGTGGGAGCAGTACTTC. Supplemented by reference TRBV19 and TRBJ2-7, the full variable domain reads DGGITQSPKYLFRKEGQNVTLSCEQNLNHDAMYWYRQDPGQGLRLIYYSQIVNDFQKGDIAEGYSVSREKKESFPLTVTSAQKNPTAFYLCASSGDRVWEQYFGPGTRLTVT.